This TCR beta chain is from a study of PD-1 blockade in mismatch repair-deficient tumors. Across the study: Patients had eleven to twelve mismatch repair-deficient cancer types, all previously treated and progressing. Study observations and caveats: Tumor-resident clones, often absent from pretreatment blood, expanded after pembrolizumab and then contracted.

Germline CDR1 SGHNT, CDR2 YYREEE (reference sequence). CDR3 size: 14 residues. V trimming: 4 bases; J trimming: 3 bases; junction bases outside the gene matches: 5. As concerns this clone: Its cognate antigen is unknown.

Profiling relied on immunoSEQ multiplex PCR, and the TCRdb table lists in-frame clones only, not all of them. The sample consists of about 20,000 clones, approximately 84% of them appearing once. This specimen consisted of peripheral blood, obtained 2 weeks after starting pembrolizumab. This chain joins TRBV5-4 and TRBJ2-5; 8 bases line up with TRBD1. This receptor was taken from an adult with mismatch repair-deficient cancer. The CDR3 here is CASSQGQVKETQYF. The CDR3 region has the DNA TGTGCCAGCAGCCAGGGACAGGTAAAAGAGACCCAGTACTTC.